Listed below are T cell receptor beta chains from one sample, sequenced in a study of CD8 T cell repertoires and HIV-1 epitope variants. Clones were read by immunoSEQ multiplex PCR, and TCRdb kept only the in-frame ones, dropping some. This table has under 100,000 clones, over 70% appearing once. What was sequenced was uncultured baseline CD8+ T cells from peripheral blood mononuclear cells (PBMCs). The receptors originated from a male donor with HIV. CDR3s include the opening cysteine and the closing phenylalanine or tryptophan. The D gene is left open where the match is weak. Clone size is not always given. Where it is, it says once, few, many or a class for expanded clones.

j_gene: TRBJ2-2
d_gene: NA
abundance: NA
v_gene: TRBV10-3
CDR3aa: CAIGDSNTGELFF
CDR3nt: TGTGCCATCGGAGACTCAAACACCGGGGAGCTGTTTTTT

j_gene: TRBJ1-1
d_gene: NA
abundance: NA
v_gene: TRBV5-6
CDR3aa: CASSLGESVPEAFF
CDR3nt: TGTGCCAGCAGCTTGGGGGAATCCGTCCCTGAAGCTTTCTTT

j_gene: TRBJ1-1
d_gene: NA
abundance: once
v_gene: TRBV29-1
CDR3aa: CSVPLNTEAFF
CDR3nt: TGCAGCGTTCCGTTGAACACTGAAGCTTTCTTT

j_gene: TRBJ1-2
d_gene: NA
abundance: NA
v_gene: TRBV27
CDR3aa: CATGPGPQGGYTF
CDR3nt: TGTGCCACCGGCCCCGGGCCTCAGGGGGGCTACACCTTC

j_gene: TRBJ2-3
d_gene: TRBD1
abundance: NA
v_gene: TRBV5-1
CDR3aa: CASSVYETGSGTDTQYF
CDR3nt: TGCGCCAGCAGCGTATACGAGACAGGGTCCGGCACAGATACGCAGTATTTT

j_gene: TRBJ2-3
d_gene: TRBD1
abundance: few
v_gene: TRBV19
CDR3aa: CASSIGGQAADTQYF
CDR3nt: TGTGCCAGTAGTATTGGGGGACAGGCGGCAGATACGCAGTATTTT

j_gene: TRBJ2-7
d_gene: NA
abundance: NA
v_gene: TRBV5-4
CDR3aa: CASSPGQTYEQYF
CDR3nt: TGTGCCAGCAGCCCAGGACAGACCTACGAGCAGTACTTC

j_gene: TRBJ2-1
d_gene: NA
abundance: NA
v_gene: TRBV28
CDR3aa: CASSPTLHNEQFF
CDR3nt: TGTGCCAGCAGTCCTACTTTACACAATGAGCAGTTCTTC

j_gene: TRBJ2-3
d_gene: TRBD2
abundance: many
v_gene: TRBV6-4
CDR3aa: CASSDSRGGTDTQYF
CDR3nt: TGTGCCAGCAGTGACTCGCGGGGGGGCACAGATACGCAGTATTTT

j_gene: TRBJ2-1
d_gene: NA
abundance: NA
v_gene: TRBV28
CDR3aa: CASSEHRSYNEQFF
CDR3nt: TGTGCCAGTTCGGAGCATCGCTCCTACAATGAGCAGTTCTTC

j_gene: TRBJ1-2
d_gene: NA
abundance: NA
v_gene: TRBV20-1
CDR3aa: CSATPNYGYTF
CDR3nt: TGCAGTGCTACCCCTAACTATGGCTACACCTTC

j_gene: TRBJ2-7
d_gene: TRBD1
abundance: NA
v_gene: TRBV30
CDR3aa: CAWSVGTGGSYEQYF
CDR3nt: TGTGCCTGGAGTGTAGGGACAGGGGGCTCCTACGAGCAGTACTTC

j_gene: TRBJ1-1
d_gene: NA
abundance: NA
v_gene: TRBV6-5
CDR3aa: CASSPTQTEAFF
CDR3nt: TGTGCCAGCAGCCCGACCCAAACTGAAGCTTTCTTT

j_gene: TRBJ2-6
d_gene: TRBD1
abundance: few
v_gene: TRBV6-6
CDR3aa: CASSMDRDPVLTF
CDR3nt: TGTGCCAGCAGTATGGACAGGGACCCCGTCCTGACTTTC

j_gene: TRBJ1-2
d_gene: NA
abundance: NA
v_gene: TRBV27
CDR3aa: CASAPFNRAGPNYGYTF
CDR3nt: TGTGCCAGCGCCCCCTTTAACCGGGCAGGGCCTAACTATGGCTACACCTTC

j_gene: TRBJ2-7
d_gene: NA
abundance: NA
v_gene: TRBV27
CDR3aa: CASSLRAGQLREQYF
CDR3nt: TGTGCCAGCAGTTTAAGGGCGGGACAGCTACGTGAGCAGTACTTC